Listed below are T cell receptor beta chains from one sample, sequenced in a study of blood T cells in healthy people across ages. TCRdb passed the 5' RACE reads through MiXCR, listing each CDR3 protein once. This sample has roughly 1.4 million distinct CDR3 sequences; 59% occur once, and the top ten carry roughly 6.3%. Sequencing was done on a sample of blood. The receptors here all came from a man younger than 30 in good health. Both conserved end residues are part of each CDR3. D genes are given only for firm matches. A clone size is listed for some rows: how often the clone was seen (once, few, many), or a class if it is expanded.

size: NA
D: NA
V: TRBV9
J: TRBJ2-1
DNA: TGTGCCAGCAGCCCATATGGTGATGAGCAGTTCTTC
CDR3: CASSPYGDEQFF

size: NA
D: TRBD2
V: TRBV20-1
J: TRBJ2-5
DNA: TGCAGTACGCGACTAGCCCCTCCCCAAGAGACCCAGTACTTC
CDR3: CSTRLAPPQETQYF

size: few
D: NA
V: TRBV6-6
J: TRBJ2-7
DNA: TGTGCCAGCAGTTACCAGGACAATCCCTACGAGCAGTACTTC
CDR3: CASSYQDNPYEQYF

size: once
D: TRBD2
V: TRBV29-1
J: TRBJ2-5
DNA: TGCAGCGTTGAATCCCTAGCGGGAGATTGGGCAGAGACCCAGTACTTC
CDR3: CSVESLAGDWAETQYF

size: few
D: NA
V: TRBV5-6
J: TRBJ2-7
DNA: TGTGCCAGCAGCTTAACACAGGCATACGAGCAGTACTTC
CDR3: CASSLTQAYEQYF

size: NA
D: NA
V: TRBV24-1
J: TRBJ1-1
DNA: TGTGCCACCAGTGATTCGAGGAAGACCTATGAAGCTTTCTTT
CDR3: CATSDSRKTYEAFF

size: NA
D: TRBD2
V: TRBV29-1
J: TRBJ2-3
DNA: TGCAGCGTTGATGGGACTAGTGACCCCTGGGGAGATACGCAGTATTTT
CDR3: CSVDGTSDPWGDTQYF

size: NA
D: TRBD2
V: TRBV9
J: TRBJ2-5
DNA: TGTGCCAGCAGCGTAGGGCTAGCGGGGAACCAAGAGACCCAGTACTTC
CDR3: CASSVGLAGNQETQYF

size: NA
D: NA
V: TRBV5-1
J: TRBJ2-5
DNA: TGCGCCAGCAGCTTCCAAATAGAGGAGACCCAGTACTTC
CDR3: CASSFQIEETQYF

size: few
D: TRBD1
V: TRBV25-1
J: TRBJ2-3
DNA: TGTGCCAGCAGTGAATATTTTGTGACAGGGGGACCTGGGGATACGCAGTATTTT
CDR3: CASSEYFVTGGPGDTQYF

size: NA
D: NA
V: TRBV7-8
J: TRBJ2-7
DNA: TGTGCCAGCAGCGTTCGGGGCAGAACCTACGAGCAGTACTTC
CDR3: CASSVRGRTYEQYF